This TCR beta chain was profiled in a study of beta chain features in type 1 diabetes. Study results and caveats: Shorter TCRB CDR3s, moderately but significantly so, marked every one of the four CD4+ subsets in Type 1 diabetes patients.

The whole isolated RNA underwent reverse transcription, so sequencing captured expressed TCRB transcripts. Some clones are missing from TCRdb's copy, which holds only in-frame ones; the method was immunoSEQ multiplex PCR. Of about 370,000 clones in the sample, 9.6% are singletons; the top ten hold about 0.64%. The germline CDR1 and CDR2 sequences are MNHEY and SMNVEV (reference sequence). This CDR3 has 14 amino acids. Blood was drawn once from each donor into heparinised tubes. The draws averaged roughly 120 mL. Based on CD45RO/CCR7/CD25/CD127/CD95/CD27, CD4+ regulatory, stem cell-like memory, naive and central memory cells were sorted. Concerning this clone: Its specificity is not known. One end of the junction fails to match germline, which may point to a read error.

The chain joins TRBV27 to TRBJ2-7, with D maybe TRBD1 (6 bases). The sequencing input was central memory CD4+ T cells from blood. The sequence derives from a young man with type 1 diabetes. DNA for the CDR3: TGTGCCAGCGGTTTAGGGGGATCACGCTACGAGCAGTACTTC. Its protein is CASGLGGSRYEQYF.